This T cell receptor beta chain was observed in a study of shared clonotypes between healthy human individuals. General study points: Clonotypes which were not shared had lower generation probabilities than clonotypes that all four donors shared. Of the naive CD4 clonotypes, 4% to 5% were shared across a handful of donors.

Splitting the CD4+ cells yielded a CD45RA+ naive subset and a CD45RA-negative memory subset. A remark on this clone: As yet, its antigen is unknown.

Assay used: immunoSEQ multiplex PCR; TCRdb lists only in-frame clones, some missing. The profile shows a few million clones, roughly 93% of them singletons. Germline lookup yields CDR1 SGHTS and CDR2 YDEGEE. This CDR3 comprises 15 residues. Trimming removed 5 bases from V and 5 bases from J; junction bases left unmatched: 9. The TCR comes from a young man in good health. Some clones in this sample may be carry-over from other donors' samples. V gene TRBV5-8 combines with J gene TRBJ1-4, with 7 positions matching TRBD1. Source material: naive CD4+ T cells from PBMCs. Documented subset: CD45RA+ positively selected. CDR3 bases: TGTGCCAGCAGTCACACCGGGACAGAGAATGAAAAACTGTTTTTT. Translation gives CASSHTGTENEKLFF.